Presented here are 14 T cell receptor beta chains from one specimen sequenced in a study of long-term antiretroviral therapy in people with HIV. Sequencing relied on immunoSEQ assay v3.0, run at survey level. Sequencing used immunoSEQ multiplex PCR; TCRdb keeps in-frame clones, though not all of them. The repertoire consists of roughly 30,000 clones, with over 90% occurring once and the leading ten covering 2.5% to 3.5%. The specimen was unsorted PBMCs, collected 5.3 years after starting antiretroviral therapy. These receptors all stem from a man aged 50 to 59 with HIV.

The chain joins TRBV7-2 to TRBJ1-1; 9 bases are shared with TRBD1. Trimming removed 4 bases from V and 0 bases from J; junction bases left unmatched: 6. The germline V gene has CDR1 SGHTA and CDR2 FQGNSA. The CDR3 extends over 16 amino acids. The CDR3 DNA follows: TGTGCCAGCAGCTCCCAACAGGGGGCTATGAACACTGAAGCTTTCTTT. Its translation: CASSSQQGAMNTEAFF.

The chain combines TRBV9 with TRBJ2-5; D gene uncertain. This CDR3 contains 13 residues. V was cut by 1 base and J by 5 bases, with 9 bases left in between. The germline gives CDR1 SGDLS, CDR2 YYNGEE. The CDR3 reads CASSVRSGETQYF. The DNA of the CDR3 is TGTGCCAGCAGCGTAAGATCCGGGGAGACCCAGTACTTC.

The chain joins TRBV5-6 to TRBJ2-1, with 7 bases fitting TRBD2. Per the germline V gene, CDR1 is SGHDT and CDR2 is YYEEEE. The CDR3 runs to 17 residues. The trim removed 0 bases at V and 9 bases at J, leaving 15 bases unmatched. CDR3 in amino acids: CASSLGETRLGGGEQFF. In DNA form, the CDR3 reads TGTGCCAGCAGCTTGGGTGAGACTAGGCTGGGGGGGGGTGAGCAGTTCTTC.

The chain's CDR3 is CASSLGTSGATDTQYF. The CDR3 DNA is TGCGCCAGCAGCCTCGGGACTAGCGGGGCCACAGATACGCAGTATTTT. The chain uses TRBV4-3 and TRBJ2-3; 13 bases map to TRBD2. The germline V gene encodes CDR1 LGHNA and CDR2 YSLEER. The CDR3 loop spans 16 amino acids. With V trimmed by 4 bases and J by 2 bases, 3 bases remained unmatched.

The J gene is TRBJ1-2, the V gene TRBV5-1; 10 positions agree with TRBD1. J gave up 5 bases and V 4 bases, and 8 bases lay outside the gene matches. From germline, CDR1 is SGHRS and CDR2 YFSETQ. This CDR3 is 15 amino acids long. The CDR3 protein is CASSVGQGSQYGYTF. In DNA form, the CDR3 reads TGCGCCAGCAGCGTGGGACAGGGGAGTCAATATGGCTACACCTTC.

V gene TRBV27 combines with J gene TRBJ1-2, with TRBD1 identical over 8 bases. The junction had 13 bases not matched to a gene; V was cut back by 5 bases and J by 8 bases. The CDR3 extends over 15 amino acids. Germline loops: CDR1 MNHEY, CDR2 SMNVEV (reference sequence). CDR3 loop: CASSPRDRPLGGYTF. For the CDR3, the DNA is TGTGCCAGCAGTCCCCGGGACAGGCCCTTAGGGGGCTACACCTTC.

The V gene is TRBV5-4, the J gene TRBJ1-1, with D perhaps TRBD1 (5 bases). Trimming left V 4 bases short and J 4 bases short, with 14 bases between. Germline-derived CDR1 and CDR2 are SGHNT and YYREEE (reference sequence). The CDR3 is 14 residues long. The CDR3 region has the DNA TGTGCCAGCAGCCCGACCTTGGGGGGCACTGAAGCTTTCTTT. This codes for CASSPTLGGTEAFF.

The chain joins TRBV4-2 to TRBJ1-1; tentative D call: TRBD1 (5 bases). The germline V gene encodes CDR1 LGHNA and CDR2 YNFKEQ. CDR3 size: 13 residues. Deletions cut 5 bases from V and 2 bases from J, with 9 bases between. The CDR3 region is CASSRTLNTEAFF. As DNA, the CDR3 is TGTGCCAGCAGCAGGACACTAAACACTGAAGCTTTCTTT.

The chain employs TRBV7-2 and TRBJ2-3; D possibly corresponds to TRBD2 (5 bases). V lost 1 base and J 2 bases, leaving 7 bases between the germline ends. The CDR3 spans 14 residues. From germline, CDR1 is SGHTA and CDR2 FQGNSA. The CDR3 DNA sequence: TGTGCCAGCAGCTTAGGCGGGTTCACAGATACGCAGTATTTT. It encodes CASSLGGFTDTQYF. The complete variable domain, with remaining parts taken from reference TRBV7-2 and TRBJ2-3, reads GAGVSQSPSNKVTEKGKDVELRCDPISGHTALYWYRQSLGQGLEFLIYFQGNSAPDKSGLPSDRFSAERTGGSVSTLTIQRTQQEDSAVYLCASSLGGFTDTQYFGPGTRLTVL.

The V gene is TRBV2, the J gene TRBJ2-1; D is possibly TRBD1 or TRBD2 (6 bases each). The CDR3 length is 16 residues. Per the germline V gene, CDR1 is SNHLY and CDR2 is FYNNEI. V was pared by 7 bases and J by 0 bases, with 16 bases between. The CDR3 region is CASTRGAGSSYNEQFF. CDR3 DNA sequence: TGTGCCAGCACTAGGGGGGCGGGGAGCTCCTACAATGAGCAGTTCTTC.

V usage is TRBV21-1 and J usage is TRBJ1-1. TRBV21-1 counts as a pseudogene. The CDR3 consists of 13 residues. The DNA for the CDR3 is TGTGCCAGCAGCAGTCGGGAATCGATTGAAGCTTTCTTT. Translation: CASSSRESIEAFF.

This clone was seen just once. The chain links TRBV9 to TRBJ2-3, with 8 positions matching TRBD1. This CDR3 spans 17 amino acids. Germline V lookup: CDR1 SGDLS, CDR2 YYNGEE. The J segment lost 2 bases and the V segment lost 0 bases, leaving 8 bases of the junction unmatched. Here the CDR3 reads CASSVEKDRVFTDTQYF. In DNA, the CDR3 is TGTGCCAGCAGCGTAGAAAAGGACAGGGTATTCACAGATACGCAGTATTTT.

The rearrangement links TRBV7-2 to TRBJ2-7; tentative D call: TRBD1 (5 bases). CDR1 is SGHTA, CDR2 FQGNSA, per germline. The CDR3 extends over 15 amino acids. V dropped 5 bases and J dropped 0 bases, with 14 bases sitting between them. CDR3 sequence (DNA): TGTGCCAGCAGCCTTTCCCGGACAATCTCCTACGAGCAGTACTTC. It specifies CASSLSRTISYEQYF.

The rearrangement uses TRBV30 and TRBJ2-7; D might be TRBD1 (5 bases). CDR3 size: 12 residues. Germline lookup yields CDR1 GTSNPN and CDR2 SVGIG (reference sequence). The V end was cut by 2 bases, the J end by 7 bases, with 12 bases between. DNA for the CDR3: TGTGCCTGGAGTTTGACAGCTTTAGAGCAGTACTTC. Protein product: CAWSLTALEQYF. Full variable domain (missing parts from reference TRBV30 and TRBJ2-7): SQTIHQWPATLVQPVGSPLSLECTVEGTSNPNLYWYRQAAGRGLQLLFYSVGIGQISSEVPQNLSASRPQDRQFILSSKKLLLSDSGFYLCAWSLTALEQYFGPGTRLTVT.